This T cell receptor beta chain was identified in a study of T cell repertoires in cytomegalovirus infection. In TCRdb, the reads were re-called with MiXCR into one record per CDR3 protein. Of 270,000 or so distinct CDR3 sequences listed, about a sixth are singletons. This clonotype was seen many times. Germline V lookup: CDR1 SGHAT, CDR2 FQNNGV. The V and J ends lost 6 bases and 5 bases, in that order; junction bases with no gene match: 9. This CDR3 comprises 14 residues. The sequenced sample was CD8+ T cells from PBMCs. The chain uses TRBV11-2 and TRBJ2-5; 7 bases match TRBD1. The TCR was taken from a human donor in good health (CMV status not recorded). Some clones in this sample may be carry-over from other donors' samples. DNA for the CDR3: TGTGCCAGCAGAACAACAGGGGAAACGGAGACCCAGTACTTC. It yields the protein CASRTTGETETQYF.